This T cell receptor beta chain was identified during a study of blood T cell repertoires in COVID-19. About the study: Sites across the United States, Italy and Spain contributed samples from acute and convalescent COVID-19.

This clone occurred a few times. The assay was immunoSEQ multiplex PCR, and TCRdb's table has in-frame clones only and misses some. Of around 260,000 clones in the sample, more than 75% were seen once. Looked up from germline, CDR1 is LGHNT and CDR2 is FRNRAP. This CDR3 is 18 amino acids long. J gave up 9 bases and V 6 bases, and 20 bases lay outside the gene matches. The sample taken for sequencing was peripheral blood. The TCR comes from an older woman with COVID-19, enrolled during active disease. The chain links TRBV12-5 to TRBJ2-1, with 10 bases lining up with TRBD2. The CDR3 DNA sequence: TGTGCTAGTGGCCGCGCGTCCCGAGCGGGAGGGCCTATAGGTGAGCAGTTCTTC. This translates into CASGRASRAGGPIGEQFF.